Below are 2 T cell receptor beta chains sequenced from a single sample in a study of T-cell reconstitution after alpha-beta-depleted transplantation in children. Unique molecular identifiers were used in preparing the TCRbeta library. MiXCR, run by TCRdb on the PCR reads, gives a single entry per CDR3 protein. Of 500,000 to 650,000 distinct CDR3 sequences listed, roughly 10% are singletons. The sample consisted of PBMCs, mostly from graft donor cells, taken 180 days after TCRalphabeta/CD19-depleted stem cell transplant. The receptors shown here come from a female patient aged 2-9 years who had a stem cell transplant for aplastic anemia, so the T cells may come from the graft donor.

CDR3 coding DNA: TGTGCCAGCAGTTACGGATTGCCCTTAAGCAATCAGCCCCAGCATTTT. Amino acid sequence: CASSYGLPLSNQPQHF. The genes are TRBV6-2 or TRBV6-3 and TRBJ1-5, with no clear D. This CDR3 is built from 16 residues. Trimming cost V 2 bases and J 1 base, with 12 bases left between them. The germline V gene has CDR1 MNHEY and CDR2 SVGEGT.

This clonotype was detected many times. V is TRBV5-1 and J is TRBJ2-1; D gene uncertain. The CDR3 is 11 amino acids. The germline V gene has CDR1 SGHRS and CDR2 YFSETQ. V lost 0 bases to trimming and J lost 10 bases, with 5 bases between them. Written as DNA, the CDR3 is TGCGCCAGCAGCTTGGAGCGAGAGCAGTTCTTC. This codes for CASSLEREQFF.